The present T cell receptor beta chain was sequenced within a study of T cells in localized non-small cell lung cancer. This clone qualifies as large. This sample includes further DNA sequences coding for the same CDR3. Sequenced by immunoSEQ multiplex PCR; TCRdb stores in-frame clones only, minus some. The sample carries roughly 1,600 clones, under 40% recorded once. The CDR3 runs 14 residues. The ends lost 2 bases at V and 5 bases at J; junction bases unmatched: 4. In germline, CDR1 is SGDLS, CDR2 YYNGEE. The rearrangement links TRBV9 to TRBJ2-1; 7 bases align to TRBD1. The TCR originated in a female donor over 55 with stage II squamous cell lung carcinoma. The sample here was normal lung tissue next to the tumor, taken before any cancer treatment. CDR3 region: CASSVLQGNNEQFF. CDR3 DNA sequence: TGTGCCAGCAGCGTTCTACAGGGGAACAATGAGCAGTTCTTC.